This passage covers 10 T cell receptor beta chains from one sample sequenced in a study of low-dose radiotherapy and immunotherapy resistance in tumors. Alpha- and beta-chain coverage of first-strand cDNA came from TRAV- and TRBV-specific primers. Over about 19 PCR cycles, TCRs were amplified from a constant-region primer and V-primer adapter. TCRdb re-analysed the reads in MiXCR, keeping a single row per CDR3 protein. The sample comprises 65,000 to 95,000 distinct CDR3 sequences, less than 20% of which are singletons, and 1.3% to 1.5% rests with the top ten. The time point is: after trial treatment. The treatment here: LDRT plus nivolumab, ipilimumab, low-dose cyclophosphamide and aspirin (RACIN trial). Sequenced here: PBMCs, sampled after low-dose radiotherapy plus immunotherapy. These receptors all stem from a male donor with prostate cancer.

This clonotype was detected ten times or more. The gene calls are TRBV19 and TRBJ1-5; 8 bases match TRBD1. There are 14 residues in the CDR3. CDR1 and CDR2 (germline): LNHDA, SQIVND (reference sequence). The V and J ends lost 1 base and 6 bases, in that order; junction bases with no gene match: 2. The CDR3 spells CASSIGTGSQPQHF. CDR3 coding DNA: TGTGCCAGTAGTATAGGGACAGGGTCTCAGCCCCAGCATTTT.

This clonotype was seen many times. The genes are TRBV24-1 and TRBJ1-2; no definite D call. Trimming took off 4 bases at V and 7 bases at J, with 15 bases between the two ends. Germline V gene data show CDR1 as KGHDR and CDR2 as SFDVKD. The CDR3 spans 14 residues. CDR3 sequence: CATSEAGRGGGYTF. The CDR3 region has the DNA TGTGCCACCAGTGAAGCGGGGAGAGGCGGTGGCTACACCTTC.

This clonotype has ten or more counts. The junction and the germline gene differ at one end; a read error may be behind it. This chain uses TRBV6-6 with TRBJ1-2, with TRBD1 identical over 9 bases. Per germline, CDR1 MNHNY and CDR2 SVGAGI (reference sequence). The CDR3 runs to 12 residues. The CDR3 protein is CASSYSLGQGLF. Here the CDR3 DNA reads TGTGCCAGCAGTTACTCCCTCGGACAGGGGCTCTTC.

This clonotype appeared many times. The chain is built from TRBV6-5 and TRBJ1-4; 8 bases match TRBD1. The germline CDR1 and CDR2 sequences are MNHEY and SVGAGI. With 5 bases clipped from V and 2 bases from J, the junction kept 4 bases outside the gene matches. The CDR3 extends over 15 amino acids. CDR3 region: CASSRDRRTNEKLFF. CDR3 in DNA: TGTGCCAGCAGTCGGGACAGGAGGACTAATGAAAAACTGTTTTTT.

This clonotype turned up a few times. A far more abundant clone sits one base away, making this likely a read error. V is TRBV29-1 and J is TRBJ2-7; TRBD2 aligns across 11 bases. In germline, CDR1 is SQVTM, CDR2 ANQGSEA. CDR3 length: 14 residues. J lost 7 bases, V lost 2 bases, and 7 bases had no gene match. Here the CDR3 reads CSVERTSGSNEQYF. CDR3 bases: TGCAGCGTTGAACGTACTAGCGGGAGCAATGAGCAGTACTTC.

This clonotype was picked up many times. The V gene is TRBV5-3, the J gene TRBJ2-1; D may be TRBD1 (5 bases). TRBV5-3 is flagged as an ORF with uncertain function. The CDR3 has 17 residues. V lost 8 bases, J lost 0 bases, and 21 bases lay in between. The DNA for the CDR3 is TGTGCCAGCAGCCCCCTTGGGGCGGCTAGCTCCTACAATGAGCAGTTCTTC. This codes for CASSPLGAASSYNEQFF.

The V and J genes are TRBV10-3 and TRBJ2-7, with D perhaps TRBD1 or TRBD2 (5 bases each). The CDR3 covers 15 residues. Between the trimmed V and J ends, which lost 2 bases and 3 bases, there was a span of 14 bases. Germline V gives CDR1 ENHRY, CDR2 SYGVKD. CDR3 sequence (DNA): TGTGCCATCAGTGAGGGTTTGGGGGACGGCTACGAGCAGTACTTC. Protein sequence: CAISEGLGDGYEQYF.

This clonotype showed up many times. The V gene is TRBV28, the J gene TRBJ2-3, with 12 bases fitting TRBD2. CDR1 is MDHEN, CDR2 SYDVKM, per germline. The CDR3 extends over 17 amino acids. V was clipped by 6 bases and J by 1 base; unmatched bases: 8. CDR3 region: CASSELLAGGGTDTQYF. CDR3 DNA sequence: TGTGCCAGCAGCGAGCTACTAGCGGGAGGAGGCACAGATACGCAGTATTTT. Looking up the rest from reference TRBV28 and TRBJ2-3 gives the full variable domain: DVKVTQSSRYLVKRTGEKVFLECVQDMDHENMFWYRQDPGLGLRLIYFSYDVKMKEKGDIPEGYSVSREKKERFSLILESASTNQTSMYLCASSELLAGGGTDTQYFGPGTRLTVL.

J is TRBJ2-5 and V is TRBV4-1, with D perhaps TRBD2 (6 bases). V shed 3 bases and J shed 5 bases, with 19 bases lying between them. CDR3 size: 16 residues. Germline V gene lookup returns CDR1 MGHRA and CDR2 YSYEKL. DNA of the CDR3: TGCGCCAGCAGCCAGTGGGGAGAAGCGGGTATTGAGACCCAGTACTTC. Protein: CASSQWGEAGIETQYF.

This clonotype was seen ten or more times. The V call is TRBV7-6, the J call TRBJ2-7; possibly TRBD1 for D (5 bases). From germline, CDR1 is SGHVS and CDR2 FNYEAQ. The CDR3 has 14 amino acids. The germline V and J ends were trimmed by 3 bases and 3 bases, with 12 bases remaining between them. Here the CDR3 DNA reads TGTGCCAGCAGCTTGGGGCCTAGTTACTACGAGCAGTACTTC. Protein product: CASSLGPSYYEQYF.